This T cell receptor beta chain was identified in a study of T cells in Graves' hyperthyroidism and ophthalmopathy. TCR beta CDR3 region amplification was performed from RNA transcripts. Using the HTBI primer set, a first-round RT-PCR was run on the TCR CDR3. Each CDR3 protein gets one entry after TCRdb re-called the multiplex PCR reads with MiXCR. The sample carries 550,000 to 600,000 distinct CDR3 sequences, under 60% recorded once. The CDR3 has 16 residues. Germline-derived CDR1 and CDR2 are ENHRY and SYGVKD. Trimming removed 6 bases from V and 6 bases from J, with 20 bases in between. General study points: Among clonotypes expanded in thyroid above 0.001, most were also found in blood. Median prediction lead before ophthalmopathy onset was around 6.9 months with the model.

Exclusion of a patient resulted from uncontrolled infection, other autoimmune disease, pregnancy or lactation. A remark on this clonotype: The antigen is unknown.

This clonotype originated in an adult woman with Graves' disease, either hyperthyroidism or ophthalmopathy (not recorded which). The sample comprised peripheral blood or thyroid tissue (not recorded which). This chain connects TRBV10-3 to TRBJ2-2; TRBD1 or TRBD2 may be the D gene (5 bases each). The CDR3 protein is CAISNGATGQSGELFF. CDR3 nucleotide sequence: TGTGCCATCAGCAACGGGGCAACGGGGCAGTCCGGGGAGCTGTTTTTT.